The 11 T cell receptor beta chains below come from one sample, sequenced in a study of T cells in Graves' hyperthyroidism and ophthalmopathy. It was RNA transcripts that yielded the amplified TCR beta CDR3 regions. TCR CDR3 underwent first-round RT-PCR with the HTBI primer set. TCRdb itself ran the multiplex PCR reads through MiXCR, one entry per CDR3 protein. The sample consists of 640,000 or so distinct CDR3 sequences, 13% to 15% of them appearing once. Material: blood. The receptors were gathered from a woman between 18 and 29 years old with Graves' ophthalmopathy.

This clonotype was seen many times. V usage is TRBV6-1 and J usage is TRBJ2-7; no clear D. The CDR3 spans 14 residues. Trimming took 6 bases from V and 2 from J, leaving 14 bases between them. Germline CDR1 and CDR2: MNHNS and SASEGT. The CDR3 region is CASRELPGPYEQYF. The CDR3 coding sequence is TGTGCCAGCAGGGAGCTCCCGGGCCCCTACGAGCAGTACTTC.

The table lists this clonotype with many counts. The chain combines TRBV2 with TRBJ1-4, with TRBD1 identical over 7 bases. J lost 6 bases, V lost 2 bases, and 6 bases had no gene match. The CDR3 length is 15 residues. Germline-derived CDR1 and CDR2 are SNHLY and FYNNEI. The CDR3 protein is CASSEWGQGDEKLFF. CDR3 bases: TGTGCCAGCAGTGAATGGGGGCAGGGGGATGAAAAACTGTTTTTT.

This clonotype was counted many times. The chain employs TRBV12-3 or TRBV12-4 and TRBJ2-2; maybe TRBD1 (6 bases). Trimming shortened V by 2 bases and J by 4 bases, and 8 bases separated the two germline ends. CDR3 size: 14 residues. The CDR3 here is CASSLTGSTGELFF. The DNA for the CDR3 is TGTGCCAGCAGTTTAACAGGGTCCACCGGGGAGCTGTTTTTT.

This clonotype was counted ten times or more. At one end the junction does not follow the germline gene, possibly because of a read error. CDR3 in DNA: TGTGCCAGCAGCTTATTCCGACAGAAGTTGAACTTC. Amino acid sequence: CASSLFRQKLNF. The chain couples TRBV7-2 to TRBJ2-5, with D possibly matching TRBD1 (5 bases). From germline, CDR1 is SGHTA and CDR2 FQGNSA. The CDR3 totals 12 residues. Looking up the rest from reference TRBV7-2 and TRBJ2-5 gives the full variable domain: GAGVSQSPSNKVTEKGKDVELRCDPISGHTALYWYRQSLGQGLEFLIYFQGNSAPDKSGLPSDRFSAERTGGSVSTLTIQRTQQEDSAVYLCASSLFRQKLNFGPGTRLLVL.

Many counts were recorded for this clonotype. The rearrangement links TRBV12-3 or TRBV12-4 to TRBJ2-1; D is ambiguous. This CDR3 has 16 residues. Trimming took off 4 bases at V and 7 bases at J, with 20 bases between the two ends. The CDR3 coding sequence is TGTGCCAGCAGTTCTGGCCGTTATTCAGAACCTAATGAGCAGTTCTTC. Its protein is CASSSGRYSEPNEQFF.

The chain uses TRBV7-2 and TRBJ2-7; D not resolved. Germline V gives CDR1 SGHTA, CDR2 FQGNSA. Trimming pared 5 bases from V and 2 bases from J, leaving 19 bases between. This CDR3 spans 16 amino acids. CDR3 bases: TGTGCCAGCAGCACGCTAGTCCATCGGGCCACCTACGAGCAGTACTTC. Protein: CASSTLVHRATYEQYF.

CDR3: CASSYSIMRVNTGELFF. CDR3 bases: TGTGCCAGCAGTTACTCGATTATGAGGGTCAACACCGGGGAGCTGTTTTTT. The chain combines TRBV6-6 with TRBJ2-2; D possibly corresponds to TRBD2 (5 bases). V gave up 0 bases and J gave up 2 bases, with 13 bases separating them. There are 17 residues in the CDR3. Germline CDR1 reads MNHNY; CDR2 reads SVGAGI (reference sequence).

This clonotype has ten or more counts. The CDR3 coding sequence is TGTGCCAGCAGTTCCAAACCGAGGGCCGGGGAGCTGTTTTTT. It encodes CASSSKPRAGELFF. The chain has TRBV6-5 and TRBJ2-2; D is possibly TRBD2 (5 bases). From germline, CDR1 is MNHEY and CDR2 SVGAGI. This CDR3 is built from 14 residues. With 4 bases removed from V and 6 bases from J, the gap between germline ends came to 12 bases.

This clonotype occurred many times. The chain recombines TRBV6-1 with TRBJ2-7; 9 bases agree with TRBD1. The CDR3 extends over 15 amino acids. Germline-derived CDR1 and CDR2 are MNHNS and SASEGT. Losses at the gene ends were 7 bases for V and 3 bases for J; bases not matched to a gene: 10. The CDR3 spells CASKRGQGPYYEQYF. The CDR3 DNA reads as TGTGCCAGCAAGAGGGGACAGGGCCCCTACTACGAGCAGTACTTC.

This chain connects TRBV4-3 to TRBJ2-1, with 12 bases matching TRBD2. CDR1 is LGHNA, CDR2 YSLEER, per germline. J was trimmed by 0 bases and V by 3 bases; bases with no gene match: 9. The CDR3 runs 19 residues. The CDR3: CASSHPASGRGSSYNEQFF. CDR3 bases: TGCGCCAGCAGCCACCCGGCTAGCGGGAGGGGGAGCTCCTACAATGAGCAGTTCTTC.

This clonotype was recorded many times. The rearrangement links TRBV24-1 to TRBJ1-1; the match to TRBD1 covers 8 bases. The germline V gene has CDR1 KGHDR and CDR2 SFDVKD. CDR3 length: 16 residues. Trimming at V came to 4 bases and at J to 1 base, leaving 7 bases not matched to a gene. CDR3 nucleotides: TGTGCCACCAGTGACTCTACGACAGGGGCGAACACTGAAGCTTTCTTT. This translates into CATSDSTTGANTEAFF.